This T cell receptor (beta chain) was observed in a study of CD8+ T cells in alopecia areata. Study overall: It was 6 to 18 months of tofacitinib, and then there were 6 months off drug. Study conclusions and caveats: Many of the expanded lesional clones endured in scalp and blood while on tofacitinib. Relative to mice, TCR sharing across patients was less clear, a difference possibly HLA-related.

The treatment was: oral pan-JAK inhibitor, 5-10 mg twice daily. Peripheral blood and lesional scalp punch biopsies came from alopecia areata patients. CDR3 length: 10 amino acids. V lost 3 bases and J 5 bases, leaving 4 bases between the germline ends. In germline, CDR1 is DFQATT, CDR2 SNEGSKA (reference sequence). Details on this clone: What it binds is unknown. This CDR3 is also generated by other DNA sequences in the sample.

The sequencing template was cDNA reverse transcribed from extracted RNA. TCRdb's copy holds only in-frame clones and misses some; the assay was immunoSEQ multiplex PCR. The table has 250,000 to 350,000 clones, over 45% seen once. The sequence came from a human donor with alopecia areata. The chain uses TRBV20-1 and TRBJ2-5; D gene unclear. The material was CD4+ T cells sorted from blood, obtained around week 53, from a patient treated with tofacitinib. The CDR3 nucleotides are TGCAGTGCTAGGTTGGAGACCCAGTACTTC. Translating it yields CSARLETQYF.